This T cell receptor (beta chain) was found in a study of cytomegalovirus exposure and HLA in healthy donors. Study-wide points: The study put about 180 TCR beta chains on its list as cytomegalovirus-associated. V- and J-gene trimming of TCR beta was linked (in a later analysis) to a missense DCLRE1C variant. From TCR beta sequences, most subjects' HLA-A and HLA-B alleles were reportedly predicted accurately.

Primers included in the PCR were 60 Vbeta and 13 Jbeta primers. Using immunoSEQ multiplex PCR, the repertoire was profiled, and TCRdb retains in-frame clones only, with some absent. The table lists 100,000 or so clones, 79% of them singletons. As concerns this clone: Antigen unknown.

V shed 3 bases and J 0 bases; nucleotides not matched to a gene: 9. Germline V lookup: CDR1 SGHTA, CDR2 FQGNSA. There are 18 residues in the CDR3. The J gene is TRBJ2-4, the V gene TRBV7-2, with 9 bases lining up with TRBD1. The origin of this receptor is a female donor in good health and CMV-seropositive. Sequencing was done on a sample of PBMCs. The chain's CDR3 is CASSLLGQGSLAKNIQYF. CDR3 nucleotides: TGTGCCAGCAGCTTGCTGGGACAGGGCTCCCTAGCCAAAAACATTCAGTACTTC.